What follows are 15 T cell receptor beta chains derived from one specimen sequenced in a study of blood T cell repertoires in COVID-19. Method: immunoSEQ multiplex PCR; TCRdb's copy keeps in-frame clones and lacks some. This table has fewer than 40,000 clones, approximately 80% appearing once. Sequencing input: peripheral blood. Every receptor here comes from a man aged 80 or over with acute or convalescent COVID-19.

CDR3 sequence (DNA): TGTGCCAGCAGCGTAAGCGGGATGGGCTACAATGAGCAGTTCTTC. Protein: CASSVSGMGYNEQFF. The rearrangement joins TRBV9 to TRBJ2-1; 7 bases line up with TRBD2. CDR3 length: 15 amino acids. Germline V lookup: CDR1 SGDLS, CDR2 YYNGEE. V was pared by 1 base and J by 3 bases, with 4 bases of the junction left unmatched.

Here the CDR3 reads CASSPLTGSNYGYTF. CDR3 coding DNA: TGCGCCAGCAGCCCACTGACAGGGTCTAACTATGGCTACACCTTC. V is TRBV4-3 and J is TRBJ1-2, with 7 bases fitting TRBD1. The V segment lost 4 bases and the J segment 0 bases; nucleotides outside the gene matches: 5. Germline V gene sequence: CDR1 LGHNA, CDR2 YSLEER. The CDR3 spans 15 residues.

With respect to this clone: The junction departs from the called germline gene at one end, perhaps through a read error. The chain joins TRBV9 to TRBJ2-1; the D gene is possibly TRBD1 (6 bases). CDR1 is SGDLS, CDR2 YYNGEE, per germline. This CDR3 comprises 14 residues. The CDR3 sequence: CANSVEWTVNEQFF. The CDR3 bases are TGTGCCAACAGCGTAGAATGGACAGTAAATGAGCAGTTCTTC.

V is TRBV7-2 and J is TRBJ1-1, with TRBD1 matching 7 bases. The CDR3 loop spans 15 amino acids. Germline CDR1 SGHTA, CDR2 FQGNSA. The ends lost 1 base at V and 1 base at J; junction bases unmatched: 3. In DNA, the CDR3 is TGTGCCAGCAGCTTAGACCGACAGGGGAACACTGAAGCTTTCTTT. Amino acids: CASSLDRQGNTEAFF.

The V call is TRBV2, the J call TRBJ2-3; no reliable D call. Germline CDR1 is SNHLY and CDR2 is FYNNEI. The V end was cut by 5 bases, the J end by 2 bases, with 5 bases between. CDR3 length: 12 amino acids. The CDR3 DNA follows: TGTGCCAGCAGTCCCTACACAGATACGCAGTATTTT. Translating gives CASSPYTDTQYF.

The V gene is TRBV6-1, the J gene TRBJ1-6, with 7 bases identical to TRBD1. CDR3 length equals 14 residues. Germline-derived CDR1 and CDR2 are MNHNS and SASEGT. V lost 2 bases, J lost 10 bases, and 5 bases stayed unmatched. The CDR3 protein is CASSERGRGSPLHF. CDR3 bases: TGTGCCAGCAGTGAAAGAGGCAGGGGGTCACCCCTCCACTTT.

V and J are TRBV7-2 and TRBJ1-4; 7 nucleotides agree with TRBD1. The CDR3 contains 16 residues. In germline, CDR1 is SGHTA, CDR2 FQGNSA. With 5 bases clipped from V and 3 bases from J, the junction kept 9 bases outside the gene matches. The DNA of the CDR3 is TGTGCCAGCAGCGTGGGACAGCTGTTTTCTAATGAAAAACTGTTTTTT. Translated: CASSVGQLFSNEKLFF. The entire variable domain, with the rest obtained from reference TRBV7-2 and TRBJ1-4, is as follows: GAGVSQSPSNKVTEKGKDVELRCDPISGHTALYWYRQSLGQGLEFLIYFQGNSAPDKSGLPSDRFSAERTGGSVSTLTIQRTQQEDSAVYLCASSVGQLFSNEKLFFGSGTQLSVL.

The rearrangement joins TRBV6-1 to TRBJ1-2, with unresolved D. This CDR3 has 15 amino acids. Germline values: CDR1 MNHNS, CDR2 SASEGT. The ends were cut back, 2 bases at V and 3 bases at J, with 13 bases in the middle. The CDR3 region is CASSERVTAYYGYTF. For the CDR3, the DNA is TGTGCCAGCAGTGAACGGGTTACGGCTTACTATGGCTACACCTTC.

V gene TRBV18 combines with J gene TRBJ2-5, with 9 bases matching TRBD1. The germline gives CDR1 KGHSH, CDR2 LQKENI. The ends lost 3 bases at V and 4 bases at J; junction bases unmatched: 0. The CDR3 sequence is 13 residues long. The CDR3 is CASSPGQGETQYF. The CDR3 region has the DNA TGTGCCAGCTCACCGGGACAGGGAGAGACCCAGTACTTC.

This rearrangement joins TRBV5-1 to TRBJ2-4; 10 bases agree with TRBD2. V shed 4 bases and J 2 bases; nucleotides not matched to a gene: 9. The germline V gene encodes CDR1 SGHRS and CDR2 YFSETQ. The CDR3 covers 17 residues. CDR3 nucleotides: TGCGCCAGCAGCGTGGCTAGCGGGAGTCTGACCAAAAACATTCAGTACTTC. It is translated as CASSVASGSLTKNIQYF.

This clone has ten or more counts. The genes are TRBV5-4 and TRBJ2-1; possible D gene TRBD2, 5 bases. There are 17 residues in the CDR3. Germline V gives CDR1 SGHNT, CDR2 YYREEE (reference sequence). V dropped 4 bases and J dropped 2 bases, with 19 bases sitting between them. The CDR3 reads CASSLSIRTLTYNEQFF. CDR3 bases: TGTGCCAGCAGCCTATCAATTAGGACTCTTACCTACAATGAGCAGTTCTTC. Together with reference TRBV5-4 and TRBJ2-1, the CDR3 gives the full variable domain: ETGVTQSPTHLIKTRGQQVTLRCSSQSGHNTVSWYQQALGQGPQFIFQYYREEENGRGNFPPRFSGLQFPNYSSELNVNALELDDSALYLCASSLSIRTLTYNEQFFGPGTRLTVL.

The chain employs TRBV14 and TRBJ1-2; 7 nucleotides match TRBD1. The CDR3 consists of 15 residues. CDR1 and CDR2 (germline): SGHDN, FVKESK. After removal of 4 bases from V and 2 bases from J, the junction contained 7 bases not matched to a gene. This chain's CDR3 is CASSLPGQTNYGYTF. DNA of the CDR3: TGTGCCAGCAGCCTTCCGGGACAGACAAACTATGGCTACACCTTC.

The DNA of the CDR3 is TGTGCCAGCAGCTTGGCTACAGGGAATAGATATGAGCAGTTCTTC. Translated, it gives CASSLATGNRYEQFF. The chain has TRBV5-5 and TRBJ2-1, with D possibly being TRBD1 (6 bases). The CDR3 runs to 15 residues. Germline V lookup: CDR1 SGHKS, CDR2 YYEKEE (reference sequence). Trimming cost V 0 bases and J 8 bases, with 15 bases left between them.

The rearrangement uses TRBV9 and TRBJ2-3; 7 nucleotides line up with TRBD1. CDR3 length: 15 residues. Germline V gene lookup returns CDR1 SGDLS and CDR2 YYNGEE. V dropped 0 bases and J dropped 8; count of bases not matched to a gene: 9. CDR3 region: CASSVGQGGRGTQYF. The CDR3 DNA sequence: TGTGCCAGCAGCGTAGGACAGGGTGGGAGAGGTACGCAGTATTTT.

The CDR3 loop is CASSFELVRGTDTQYF. In DNA, the CDR3 is TGTGCCAGCAGCTTTGAACTAGTTAGGGGCACAGATACGCAGTATTTT. The chain combines TRBV11-1 with TRBJ2-3; D is possibly TRBD2 (5 bases). V lost 3 bases, J lost 1 base, and 14 bases lay in between. This CDR3 spans 16 amino acids. CDR1 SGHAT and CDR2 FQDESV come from the germline V gene (reference sequence).